This T cell receptor beta chain was identified during a study of blood T cells in healthy people across ages. Study-level information: About one barcoded beta molecule was captured per two T cells (by template switching). The study's findings and limits: Donors of long life had a larger count of naive CD4+ cells and greater diversity than aged donors. The unknown donor CMV status may have confounded expanded clonotype changes.

Per sample, at least 5 micrograms of total RNA were extracted. Germline assignment: CDR1 SGHVS and CDR2 FNYEAQ. The CDR3 loop spans 16 amino acids. The authors ran a second PCR of 7 to 11 cycles using a sample-barcoded 5' primer and a J-beta primer mix. Via MiXCR, TCRdb re-called the 5' RACE reads, giving one row per CDR3 protein. The table shows approximately 2,000,000 distinct CDR3 sequences, with more than 35% occurring only once. Note on this clonotype: Its antigen is as yet unknown.

The source of this sequence is a human donor in good health. This chain links TRBV7-6 with TRBJ2-4; D could derive from TRBD1 or TRBD2 (5 bases each). The DNA end favors TRBJ2-7, so the J call may be wrong. The sample taken for sequencing was blood. The DNA of the CDR3 is TGTGCCAGCAGCTTAGCGGAGGTTACAGGCACCTACGAGCAGTACTTC. It codes for CASSLAEVTGTYEQYF.